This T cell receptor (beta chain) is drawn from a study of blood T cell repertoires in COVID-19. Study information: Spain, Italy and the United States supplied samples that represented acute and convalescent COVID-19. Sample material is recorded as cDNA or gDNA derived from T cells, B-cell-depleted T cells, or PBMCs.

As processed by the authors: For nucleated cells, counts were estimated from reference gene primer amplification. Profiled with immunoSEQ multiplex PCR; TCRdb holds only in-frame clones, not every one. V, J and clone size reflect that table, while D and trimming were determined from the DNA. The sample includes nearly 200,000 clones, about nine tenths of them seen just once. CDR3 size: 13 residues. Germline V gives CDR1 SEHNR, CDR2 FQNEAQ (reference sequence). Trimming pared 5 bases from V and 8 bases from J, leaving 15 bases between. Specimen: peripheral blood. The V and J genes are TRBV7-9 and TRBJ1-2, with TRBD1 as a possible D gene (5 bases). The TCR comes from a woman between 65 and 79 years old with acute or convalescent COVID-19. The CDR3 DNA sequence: TGTGCCAGCAGCCCGACATCGGGGGGGGGCTACACCTTC. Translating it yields CASSPTSGGGYTF.